The rows below give T cell receptor beta chains drawn from one sample of a study of CD8+ T cells in alopecia areata. The protocol was immunoSEQ multiplex PCR, while the TCRdb copy is restricted to in-frame clones and leaves out a portion. The data hold 250,000 to 350,000 clones, with roughly 60% observed a single time. The sequenced sample was CD4+ T cells sorted from blood, obtained at roughly week 53, from a patient treated with tofacitinib. These receptors were obtained from a human donor with alopecia areata. Each CDR3 is given with its conserved first and last residue. D genes are given only for firm matches. Clone size is given for some rows only: seen once, a few or many times, or a class if the clone is expanded.

J,D,V,size,CDR3,DNA
TRBJ2-1,NA,TRBV2,NA,CASSETPTEQFF,TGTGCCAGCAGTGAGACCCCCACTGAGCAGTTCTTC
TRBJ1-6,NA,TRBV27,few,CASSPRTKSPLHF,TGTGCCAGCAGTCCCCGGACGAAGTCACCCCTCCACTTT
TRBJ2-3,TRBD1,TRBV5-5,NA,CASSLGPHRGHYTDTQYF,TGTGCCAGCAGCTTGGGACCCCACAGGGGGCACTACACAGATACGCAGTATTTT
TRBJ1-6,NA,TRBV25-1,NA,CASSLRGGGHNSPLHF,TGTGCCAGCAGCTTGAGGGGCGGAGGCCATAATTCACCCCTCCACTTT
TRBJ1-2,NA,TRBV10-3,NA,CAISETVNYGYTF,TGTGCCATCAGCGAGACAGTCAACTATGGCTACACCTTC
TRBJ2-7,NA,TRBV5-1,NA,CASTSWVEGDYEQYF,TGCGCCAGCACCTCGTGGGTTGAGGGCGACTACGAGCAGTACTTC
TRBJ2-2,TRBD2,TRBV5-1,NA,CASSSLPAGALTGELFF,TGCGCCAGCAGCTCCCTTCCAGCGGGGGCCCTCACCGGGGAGCTGTTTTTT
TRBJ1-5,NA,TRBV7-2,NA,CASSLNAREMGNQPQHF,TGTGCCAGCAGCTTAAACGCCAGGGAAATGGGCAATCAGCCCCAGCATTTT
TRBJ1-2,TRBD1,TRBV30,once,CAWSARGQGADGYTF,TGTGCCTGGAGTGCCCGTGGACAGGGGGCTGATGGCTACACCTTC
TRBJ1-4,NA,TRBV29-1,NA,CSVAVGRDEKLFF,TGCAGCGTTGCTGTGGGAAGAGATGAAAAACTGTTTTTT
TRBJ2-3,TRBD1,TRBV5-1,NA,CASSFRGGLTDTQYF,TGCGCCAGCAGCTTTAGAGGGGGCTTAACAGATACGCAGTATTTT
TRBJ1-5,NA,TRBV29-1,few,CSPGRNSNQPQHF,TGCAGCCCCGGTAGAAATAGCAATCAGCCCCAGCATTTT
TRBJ2-7,NA,TRBV5-1,NA,CASSPGRQARPKWDEQYF,TGCGCCAGCAGCCCGGGACGGCAGGCCCGGCCAAAATGGGACGAGCAGTACTTC
TRBJ2-7,NA,TRBV11-2,NA,CASSLEAEYYEQYF,TGTGCCAGCAGCTTAGAAGCAGAGTACTACGAGCAGTACTTC
TRBJ1-2,NA,TRBV4-1,NA,CASKDSFNYGYTF,TGCGCCAGCAAGGACAGTTTTAACTATGGCTACACCTTC
TRBJ2-7,NA,TRBV20-1,few,CSAGASEQYF,TGCAGTGCTGGGGCGAGCGAGCAGTACTTC
TRBJ1-1,NA,TRBV9,few,CASSVGRMENTEAFF,TGTGCCAGCAGCGTAGGAAGGATGGAGAACACTGAAGCTTTCTTT
TRBJ1-1,NA,TRBV30,NA,CAWSVLVNTEAFF,TGTGCCTGGAGTGTTTTGGTGAACACTGAAGCTTTCTTT
TRBJ1-1,NA,TRBV6-5,NA,CASSYSPGNTEAFF,TGTGCCAGCAGTTACTCACCGGGGAACACTGAAGCTTTCTTT
TRBJ1-1,NA,TRBV5-1,NA,CASRPGSRGTEAFF,TGCGCCAGCAGACCAGGTTCCCGAGGCACTGAAGCTTTCTTT
TRBJ1-1,NA,TRBV7-2,few,CASSLDRFEAFF,TGTGCCAGCAGCTTGGACAGATTCGAGGCTTTCTTT
TRBJ2-1,TRBD2,TRBV30,NA,CAWSNRGDNEQFF,TGTGCCTGGAGCAACCGGGGGGACAATGAGCAGTTCTTC
TRBJ2-5,NA,TRBV6-1,NA,CASTIEEGTETQYF,TGTGCCAGCACCATAGAGGAAGGGACAGAGACCCAGTACTTC
TRBJ2-3,TRBD2,TRBV7-9,NA,CASRQVLADTDTQYF,TGTGCCAGCAGACAAGTACTAGCGGACACAGATACGCAGTATTTT
TRBJ2-7,NA,TRBV27,NA,CASFPSGSYEQYF,TGTGCCAGCTTCCCGTCGGGGTCCTACGAGCAGTACTTC
TRBJ2-7,NA,TRBV29-1,NA,CSVGQSYEQYF,TGCAGCGTTGGGCAGTCGTACGAGCAGTACTTC
TRBJ1-5,NA,TRBV18,NA,CASSREPIGNQPQHF,TGTGCCAGCTCACGAGAACCGATCGGCAATCAGCCCCAGCATTTT
TRBJ1-4,NA,TRBV20-1,NA,CSASYTKLFF,TGCAGTGCTAGTTATACTAAACTGTTTTTT
TRBJ2-7,NA,TRBV7-2,NA,CASSSPPYEQYF,TGTGCCAGCAGCTCTCCCCCCTACGAGCAGTACTTC
TRBJ1-6,NA,TRBV6-5,NA,CASSRGKAGSPLHF,TGTGCCAGCAGCCGCGGGAAGGCGGGTTCACCCCTCCACTTT
TRBJ1-5,NA,TRBV15,NA,CATSRESTGESNQPQHF,TGTGCCACCAGCAGAGAGTCGACAGGAGAGAGCAATCAGCCCCAGCATTTT
TRBJ1-1,NA,TRBV5-6,few,CASSLWNREPEAFF,TGTGCCAGCAGCTTGTGGAACAGGGAGCCTGAAGCTTTCTTT
TRBJ2-6,TRBD1,TRBV27,NA,CASSSTGGAGANVLTF,TGTGCCAGCAGTTCTACAGGGGGCGCTGGGGCCAACGTCCTGACTTTC
TRBJ1-6,TRBD1,TRBV5-1,NA,CASSPTGQVSTTPLHF,TGCGCCAGCAGCCCCACCGGACAGGTTTCCACAACACCCCTCCACTTT
TRBJ2-2,TRBD1,TRBV7-8,NA,CASSLGTGNTGELFF,TGTGCCAGCAGCTTAGGGACAGGGAACACCGGGGAGCTGTTTTTT
TRBJ2-2,NA,TRBV18,NA,CASSPDKNTGELFF,TGTGCCAGCTCACCCGACAAGAACACCGGGGAGCTGTTTTTT
TRBJ2-5,NA,TRBV29-1,NA,CSGRVGETQYF,TGCAGCGGCAGGGTTGGAGAGACCCAGTACTTC
TRBJ1-6,NA,TRBV7-9,NA,CASSSRLFSPLHF,TGTGCCAGCAGCTCCCGACTCTTTTCACCCCTCCACTTT
TRBJ2-7,NA,TRBV5-1,few,CASSLEQNIGSEQYF,TGCGCCAGCAGCTTGGAACAGAATATCGGGAGCGAGCAGTACTTC
TRBJ2-5,TRBD2,TRBV7-9,medium-sized,CASSSQSGGFETQYF,TGTGCCAGCAGCTCTCAATCCGGGGGGTTTGAGACCCAGTACTTC
TRBJ2-1,NA,TRBV30,few,CAWGHGLVRGNEQFF,TGTGCCTGGGGCCACGGGCTAGTCAGGGGCAATGAGCAGTTCTTC
TRBJ2-5,NA,TRBV7-9,few,CASSRDRTAQETQYF,TGTGCCAGCAGCAGAGACCGGACCGCCCAAGAGACCCAGTACTTC
TRBJ1-5,NA,TRBV6-1,NA,CASSETWGAQPQHF,TGTGCCAGCAGTGAAACCTGGGGGGCACAGCCCCAGCATTTT
TRBJ2-5,NA,TRBV29-1,few,CSVGVGIETQYF,TGCAGCGTTGGTGTAGGCATAGAGACCCAGTACTTC
TRBJ2-3,NA,TRBV7-9,NA,CASSGGTASTDTQYF,TGTGCCAGCAGCGGGGGGACCGCCAGCACAGATACGCAGTATTTT
TRBJ2-1,TRBD2,TRBV7-9,NA,CASSFIAGGSSEQFF,TGTGCCAGCAGCTTTATAGCGGGGGGGTCCAGTGAGCAGTTCTTC
TRBJ2-5,TRBD2,TRBV27,NA,CPGIGGGEETQYF,TGTCCTGGGATAGGCGGGGGGGAAGAGACCCAGTACTTC
TRBJ2-2,NA,TRBV4-3,NA,CASSQALSLTGELFF,TGCGCCAGCAGCCAAGCCCTCTCCCTCACCGGGGAGCTGTTTTTT
TRBJ2-4,TRBD1,TRBV29-1,NA,CSVELAGQGKNIQYF,TGCAGCGTTGAATTAGCTGGACAGGGGAAAAACATTCAGTACTTC
TRBJ2-2,NA,TRBV10-3,few,CAISGQSSNTGELFF,TGTGCCATCAGTGGACAGAGTTCCAACACCGGGGAGCTGTTTTTT